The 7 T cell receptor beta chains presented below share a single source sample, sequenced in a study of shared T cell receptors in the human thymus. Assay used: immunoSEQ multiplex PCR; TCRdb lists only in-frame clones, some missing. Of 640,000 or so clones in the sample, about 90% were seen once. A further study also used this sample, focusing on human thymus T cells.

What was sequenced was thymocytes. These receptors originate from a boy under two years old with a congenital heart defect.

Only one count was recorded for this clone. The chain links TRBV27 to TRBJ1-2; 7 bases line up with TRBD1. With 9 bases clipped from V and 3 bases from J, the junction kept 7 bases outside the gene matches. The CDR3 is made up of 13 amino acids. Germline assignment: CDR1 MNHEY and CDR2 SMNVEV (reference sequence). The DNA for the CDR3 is TGTGCCAGTTCCCGGGACAGATACTATGGCTACACCTTC. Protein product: CASSRDRYYGYTF.

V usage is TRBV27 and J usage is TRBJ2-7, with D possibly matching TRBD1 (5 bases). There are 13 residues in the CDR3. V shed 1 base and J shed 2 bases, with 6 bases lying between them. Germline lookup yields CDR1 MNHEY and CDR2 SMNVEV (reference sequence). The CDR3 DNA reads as TGTGCCAGCAGTTTATTGGACACCTACGAGCAGTACTTC. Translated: CASSLLDTYEQYF.

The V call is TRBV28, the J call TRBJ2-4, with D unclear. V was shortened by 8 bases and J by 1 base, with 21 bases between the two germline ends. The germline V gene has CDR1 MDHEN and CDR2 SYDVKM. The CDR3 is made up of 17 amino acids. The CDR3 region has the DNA TGTGCCAGCCAGAAGTTGGTACCAGTGCCGGCCAAAAACATTCAGTACTTC. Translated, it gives CASQKLVPVPAKNIQYF.

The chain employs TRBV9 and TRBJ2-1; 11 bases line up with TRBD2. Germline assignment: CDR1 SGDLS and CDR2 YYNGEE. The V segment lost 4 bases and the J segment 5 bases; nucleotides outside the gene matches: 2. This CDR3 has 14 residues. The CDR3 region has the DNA TGTGCCAGCAGCCATAGCGGGGGGGACAATGAGCAGTTCTTC. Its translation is CASSHSGGDNEQFF. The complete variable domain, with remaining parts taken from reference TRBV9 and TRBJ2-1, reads DSGVTQTPKHLITATGQRVTLRCSPRSGDLSVYWYQQSLDQGLQFLIQYYNGEERAKGNILERFSAQQFPDLHSELNLSSLELGDSALYFCASSHSGGDNEQFFGPGTRLTVL.

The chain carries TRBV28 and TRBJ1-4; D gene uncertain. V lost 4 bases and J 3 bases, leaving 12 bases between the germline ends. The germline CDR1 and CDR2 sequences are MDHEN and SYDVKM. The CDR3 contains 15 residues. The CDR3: CASSYPVAANEKLFF. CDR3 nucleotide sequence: TGTGCCAGCAGTTACCCCGTGGCGGCTAATGAAAAACTGTTTTTT.

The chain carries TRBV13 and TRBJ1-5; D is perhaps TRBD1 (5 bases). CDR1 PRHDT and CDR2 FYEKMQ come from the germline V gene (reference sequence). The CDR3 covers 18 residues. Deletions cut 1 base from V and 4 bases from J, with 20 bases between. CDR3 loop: CASSLARGRVNGNQPQHF. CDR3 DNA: TGTGCCAGCAGCTTAGCGCGGGGCAGGGTAAATGGGAATCAGCCCCAGCATTTT. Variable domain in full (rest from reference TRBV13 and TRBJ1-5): AAGVIQSPRHLIKEKRETATLKCYPIPRHDTVYWYQQGPGQDPQFLISFYEKMQSDKGSIPDRFSAQQFSDYHSELNMSSLELGDSALYFCASSLARGRVNGNQPQHFGDGTRLSIL.

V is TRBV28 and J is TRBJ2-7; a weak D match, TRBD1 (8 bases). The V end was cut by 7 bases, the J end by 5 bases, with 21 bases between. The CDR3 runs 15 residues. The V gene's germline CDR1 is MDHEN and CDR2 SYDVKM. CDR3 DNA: TGTGCCAGCAACACTCAGGGAGGGACAGGCCACGAGCAGTACTTC. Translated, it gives CASNTQGGTGHEQYF.